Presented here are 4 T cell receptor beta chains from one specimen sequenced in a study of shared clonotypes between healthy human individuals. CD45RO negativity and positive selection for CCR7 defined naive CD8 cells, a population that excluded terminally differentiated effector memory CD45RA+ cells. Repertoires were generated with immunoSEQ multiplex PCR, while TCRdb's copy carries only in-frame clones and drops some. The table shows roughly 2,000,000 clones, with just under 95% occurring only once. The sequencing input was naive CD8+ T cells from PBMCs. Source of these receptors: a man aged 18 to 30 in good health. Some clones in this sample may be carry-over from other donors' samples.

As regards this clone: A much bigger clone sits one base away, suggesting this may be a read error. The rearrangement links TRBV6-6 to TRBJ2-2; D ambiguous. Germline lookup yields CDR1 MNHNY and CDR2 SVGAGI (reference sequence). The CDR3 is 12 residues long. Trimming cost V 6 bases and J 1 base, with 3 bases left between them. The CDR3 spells CASSENTGELFF. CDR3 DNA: TGTGCCAGCAGCGAGAACACCGGGGAGCTGTTTTTT.

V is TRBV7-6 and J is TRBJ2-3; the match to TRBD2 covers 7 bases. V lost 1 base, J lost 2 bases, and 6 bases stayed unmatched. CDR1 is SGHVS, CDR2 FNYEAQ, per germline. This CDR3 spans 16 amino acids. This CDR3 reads CASSLGVGTNTDTQYF. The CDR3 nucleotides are TGTGCCAGCAGCTTAGGAGTTGGGACTAACACAGATACGCAGTATTTT.

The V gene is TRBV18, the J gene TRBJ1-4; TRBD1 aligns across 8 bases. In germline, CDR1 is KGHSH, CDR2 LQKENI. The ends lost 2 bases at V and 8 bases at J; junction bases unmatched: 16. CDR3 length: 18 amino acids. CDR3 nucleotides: TGTGCCAGCTCACCAGCGATCCGGGACAGGTCCTTTGGGGAAAAACTGTTTTTT. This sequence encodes CASSPAIRDRSFGEKLFF.

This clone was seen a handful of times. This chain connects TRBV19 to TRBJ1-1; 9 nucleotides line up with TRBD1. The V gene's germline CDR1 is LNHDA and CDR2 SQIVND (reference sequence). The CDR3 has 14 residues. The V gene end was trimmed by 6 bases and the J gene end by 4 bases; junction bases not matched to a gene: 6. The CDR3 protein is CASRKDRGSTEAFF. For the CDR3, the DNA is TGTGCCAGTAGGAAGGACAGGGGATCCACTGAAGCTTTCTTT. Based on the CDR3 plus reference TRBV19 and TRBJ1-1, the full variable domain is DGGITQSPKYLFRKEGQNVTLSCEQNLNHDAMYWYRQDPGQGLRLIYYSQIVNDFQKGDIAEGYSVSREKKESFPLTVTSAQKNPTAFYLCASRKDRGSTEAFFGQGTRLTVV.